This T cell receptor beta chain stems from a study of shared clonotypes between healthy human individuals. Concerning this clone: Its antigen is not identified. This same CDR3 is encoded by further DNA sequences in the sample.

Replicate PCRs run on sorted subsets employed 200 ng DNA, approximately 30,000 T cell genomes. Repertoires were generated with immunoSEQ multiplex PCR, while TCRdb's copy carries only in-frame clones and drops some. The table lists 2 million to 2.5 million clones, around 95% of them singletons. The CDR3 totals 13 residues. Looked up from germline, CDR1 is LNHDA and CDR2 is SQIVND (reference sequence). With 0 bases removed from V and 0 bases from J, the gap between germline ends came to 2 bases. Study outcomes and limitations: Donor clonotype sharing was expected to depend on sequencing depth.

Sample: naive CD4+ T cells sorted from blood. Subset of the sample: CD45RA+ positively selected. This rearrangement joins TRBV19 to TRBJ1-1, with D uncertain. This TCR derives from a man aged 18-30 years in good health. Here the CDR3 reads CASSIEVNTEAFF. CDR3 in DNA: TGTGCCAGTAGTATAGAAGTGAACACTGAAGCTTTCTTT. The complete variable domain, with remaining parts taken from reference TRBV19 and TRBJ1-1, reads DGGITQSPKYLFRKEGQNVTLSCEQNLNHDAMYWYRQDPGQGLRLIYYSQIVNDFQKGDIAEGYSVSREKKESFPLTVTSAQKNPTAFYLCASSIEVNTEAFFGQGTRLTVV.